This T cell receptor beta chain was identified in a study of cytomegalovirus exposure and HLA in healthy donors (dated by TCRdb to about 2017). Some background on the complete study: A later analysis indicated that the roughly 120 validation repertoires were generated on the platform also employed for the 700 or so repertoires of the first cohort. The study was designed to test whether signatures of past pathogen exposure could be identified by cataloging public T cell receptors. Along with the roughly 710-subject first cohort, a separate validation cohort of around 110 different subjects was used. High-throughput TCR immunosequencing, statistical association of individual TCRs with disease status, and machine learning were combined to predict cytomegalovirus infection status. What the study reported, not specific to this receptor: A later analysis found that TCRs clustered in the first cohort also tended to co-occur in the roughly 120 validation repertoires, with about 94% of cluster scores above 0. The study listed around 160 TCR beta chains as associated with cytomegalovirus. According to the authors, the approach could potentially be generalized to other disease states and immunological phenotypes. A few of the identified cytomegalovirus-associated TCR beta chains were confirmed in vitro to be specific for cytomegalovirus antigens. All 110 or so repertoires were used to score co-occurrence in the validation cohort in a later analysis, because that analysis had no HLA typing for the cohort. Most TCR sequences were observed very rarely across donors, whereas some public TCRs were present in many individuals. The classifier was reported to diagnose cytomegalovirus status with high specificity and sensitivity in both the original and validation cohorts.

The germline V gene supplies CDR1 MDHEN and CDR2 SYDVKM. The CDR3, from cysteine to phenylalanine, totals 11 residues. Just the 33-base CDR3 DNA is kept, in frame starting at base 1. Points on this clone: What this receptor recognizes is not known. Germline is not matched at one junction end, which may reflect a read error.

The library relied on the immunoSEQ multiplex PCR assay. In the authors' own workflow: To diagnose cytomegalovirus status from the catalog of TCR beta chain sequences, a statistical classification framework was built. In TCRdb, the immuneACCESS table is reduced to in-frame sequences with V and J assigned. These tables do not hold every clone; where another copy was compared, an unresolved V gene accounts for under half, and the others remain unexplained. The V and J calls and the clone size are those of that table, but D and trimming were determined from the DNA. The sample includes 100,000 or so clones, with roughly 85% observed a single time. In total, the top ten clones hold roughly 4.3% of the sample. The donors were included in the validation cohort of 120 subjects, a group kept apart from the approximately 700-subject first cohort.

The source material was PBMCs. The chain links TRBV28 with TRBJ1-4; the D segment cannot be called with confidence. The clonotype originates from a woman aged 30 to 39 in good health and CMV-seronegative. The CDR3 is CATYSREKLFF. The DNA sequence is TGCGCAACGTATAGTCGTGAAAAACTGTTTTTT.